This TCR beta chain was sequenced during a study of T cell changes during pregnancy in multiple sclerosis. Only in-frame clones appear in the TCRdb table, and some are missing; sequencing was by immunoSEQ multiplex PCR. The table lists about 75,000 clones, approximately 88% of them singletons, with about 1% in the top ten. The sequencing used peripheral blood, collected in the first trimester of pregnancy. The clonotype comes from a female donor in good health, enrolled as a control in a pregnancy study.

The CDR3 here is CATTNGGRGTEAFF. CDR3 nucleotides: TGTGCCACCACCAACGGGGGGCGGGGGACTGAAGCTTTCTTT. This chain joins TRBV27 and TRBJ1-1; D is perhaps TRBD1 (6 bases). V was trimmed by 10 bases and J by 5 bases, leaving 20 bases between them. Germline V gene data show CDR1 as MNHEY and CDR2 as SMNVEV (reference sequence). CDR3 length: 14 residues.